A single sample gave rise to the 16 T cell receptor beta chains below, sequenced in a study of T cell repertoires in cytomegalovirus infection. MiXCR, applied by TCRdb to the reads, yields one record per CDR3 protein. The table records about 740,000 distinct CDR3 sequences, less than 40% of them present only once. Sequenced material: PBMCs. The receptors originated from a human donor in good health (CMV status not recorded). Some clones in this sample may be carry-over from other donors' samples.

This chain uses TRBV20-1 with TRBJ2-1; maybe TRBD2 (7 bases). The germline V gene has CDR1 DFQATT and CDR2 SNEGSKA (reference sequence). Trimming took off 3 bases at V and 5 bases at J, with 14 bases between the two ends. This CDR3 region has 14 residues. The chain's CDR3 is CSARWGGANNEQFF. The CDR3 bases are TGCAGTGCTAGGTGGGGGGGGGCTAACAATGAGCAGTTCTTC.

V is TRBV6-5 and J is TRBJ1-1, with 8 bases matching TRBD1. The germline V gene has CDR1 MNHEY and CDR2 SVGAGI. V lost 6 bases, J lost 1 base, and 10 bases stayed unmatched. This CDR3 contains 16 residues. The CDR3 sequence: CASSSPRTGSNTEAFF. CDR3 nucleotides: TGTGCCAGCAGCTCTCCCAGGACAGGGTCGAACACTGAAGCTTTCTTT.

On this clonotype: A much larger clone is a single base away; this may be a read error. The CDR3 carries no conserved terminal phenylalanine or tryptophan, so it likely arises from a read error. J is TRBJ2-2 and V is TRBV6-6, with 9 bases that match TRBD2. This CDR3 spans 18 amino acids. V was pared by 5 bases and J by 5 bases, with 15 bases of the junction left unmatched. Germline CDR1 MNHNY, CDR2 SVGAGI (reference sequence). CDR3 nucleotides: TGTGCCAGCAGTCCCCACATCGCACTAGCGGGTAATACCGGGGAGCTGTTTTGT. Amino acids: CASSPHIALAGNTGELFC.

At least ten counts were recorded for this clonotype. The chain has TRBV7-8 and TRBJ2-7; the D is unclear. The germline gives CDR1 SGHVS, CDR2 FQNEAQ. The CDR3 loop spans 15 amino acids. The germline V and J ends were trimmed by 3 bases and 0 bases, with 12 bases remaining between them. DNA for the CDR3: TGTGCCAGCAGCTTCGGTCAGGCGAGCTCCTACGAGCAGTACTTC. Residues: CASSFGQASSYEQYF.

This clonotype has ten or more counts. As DNA, the CDR3 is TGTGCCAGCAGCTTACCCAGGGGTAGCTCCTATAATTCACCCCTCCACTTT. It specifies CASSLPRGSSYNSPLHF. The V call is TRBV7-2, the J call TRBJ1-6; D may be TRBD1 (6 bases). From germline, CDR1 is SGHTA and CDR2 FQGNSA. The V and J ends lost 2 bases and 0 bases respectively, with 11 bases between them. The CDR3 is 17 residues long.

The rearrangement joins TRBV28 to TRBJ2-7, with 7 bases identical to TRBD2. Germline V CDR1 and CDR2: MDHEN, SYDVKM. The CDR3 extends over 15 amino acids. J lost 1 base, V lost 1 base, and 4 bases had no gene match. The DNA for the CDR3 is TGTGCCAGCAGTTTATTTGGCGGGGGATCCTACGAGCAGTACTTC. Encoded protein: CASSLFGGGSYEQYF.

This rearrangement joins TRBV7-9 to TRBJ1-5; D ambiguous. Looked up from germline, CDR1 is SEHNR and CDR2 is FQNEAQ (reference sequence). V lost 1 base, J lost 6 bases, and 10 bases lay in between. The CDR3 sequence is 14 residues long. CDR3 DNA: TGTGCCAGCAGCTTAGGTGATTGGGGTCAGCCCCAGCATTTT. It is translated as CASSLGDWGQPQHF.

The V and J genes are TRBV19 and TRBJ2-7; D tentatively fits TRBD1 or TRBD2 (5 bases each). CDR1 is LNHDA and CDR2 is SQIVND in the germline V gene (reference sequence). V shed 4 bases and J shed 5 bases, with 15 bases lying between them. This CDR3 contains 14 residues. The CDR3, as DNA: TGTGCCAGTAGTAGGCCGGGTGGGGACCACGAGCAGTACTTC. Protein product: CASSRPGGDHEQYF.

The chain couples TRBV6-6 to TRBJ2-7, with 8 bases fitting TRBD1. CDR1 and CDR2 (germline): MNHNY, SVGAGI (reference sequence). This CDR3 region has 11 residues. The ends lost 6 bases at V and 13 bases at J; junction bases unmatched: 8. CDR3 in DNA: TGTGCCAGCAGGGACAGGGACGGGCATTACTTC. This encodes CASRDRDGHYF.

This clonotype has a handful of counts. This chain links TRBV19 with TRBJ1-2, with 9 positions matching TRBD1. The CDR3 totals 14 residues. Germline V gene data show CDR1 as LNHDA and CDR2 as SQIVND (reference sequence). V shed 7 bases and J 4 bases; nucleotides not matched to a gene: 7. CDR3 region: CASTPDRGFYGYTF. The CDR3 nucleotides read TGTGCCAGTACCCCGGACAGGGGATTCTATGGCTACACCTTC.

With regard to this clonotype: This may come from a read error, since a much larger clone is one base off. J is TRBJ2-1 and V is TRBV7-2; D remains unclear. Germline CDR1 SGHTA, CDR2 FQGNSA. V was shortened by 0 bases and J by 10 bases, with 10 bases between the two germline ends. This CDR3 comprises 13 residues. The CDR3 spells CASSLASAREQFF. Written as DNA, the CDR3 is TGTGCCAGCAGCTTAGCGTCGGCGCGAGAGCAGTTCTTC. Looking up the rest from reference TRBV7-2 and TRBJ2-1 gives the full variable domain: GAGVSQSPSNKVTEKGKDVELRCDPISGHTALYWYRQSLGQGLEFLIYFQGNSAPDKSGLPSDRFSAERTGGSVSTLTIQRTQQEDSAVYLCASSLASAREQFFGPGTRLTVL.

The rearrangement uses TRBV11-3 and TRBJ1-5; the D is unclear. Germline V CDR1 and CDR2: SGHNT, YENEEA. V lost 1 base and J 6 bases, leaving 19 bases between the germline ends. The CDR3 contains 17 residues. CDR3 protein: CASSLAELLSPSQPQHF. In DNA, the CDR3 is TGTGCCAGCAGCTTAGCGGAGTTGCTCTCGCCGAGTCAGCCCCAGCATTTT.

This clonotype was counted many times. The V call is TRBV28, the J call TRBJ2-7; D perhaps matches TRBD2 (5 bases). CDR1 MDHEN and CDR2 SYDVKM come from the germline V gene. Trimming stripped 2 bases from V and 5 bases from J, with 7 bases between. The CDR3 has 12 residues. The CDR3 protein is CASSLRGNEQYF. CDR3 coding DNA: TGTGCCAGCAGTTTAAGAGGGAACGAGCAGTACTTC.

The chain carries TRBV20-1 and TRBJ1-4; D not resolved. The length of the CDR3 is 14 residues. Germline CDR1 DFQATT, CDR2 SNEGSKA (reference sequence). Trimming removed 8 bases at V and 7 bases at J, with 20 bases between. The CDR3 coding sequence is TGCAGTCCTACCCAGCCCGTGATCGTTGAAAAACTGTTTTTT. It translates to CSPTQPVIVEKLFF.

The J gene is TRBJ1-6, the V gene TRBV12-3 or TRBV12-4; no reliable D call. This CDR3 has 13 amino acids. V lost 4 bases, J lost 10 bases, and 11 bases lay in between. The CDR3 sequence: CASSSATLSPLHF. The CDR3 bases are TGTGCCAGCAGTTCAGCCACCCTCTCACCCCTCCACTTT.

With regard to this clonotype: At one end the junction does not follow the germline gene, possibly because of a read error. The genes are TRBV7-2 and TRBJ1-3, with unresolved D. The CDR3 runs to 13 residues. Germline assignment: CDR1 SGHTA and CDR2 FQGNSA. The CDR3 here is CARCLDPGNTRYF. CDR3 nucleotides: TGTGCTAGGTGCTTAGATCCAGGAAACACCAGATATTTT.